The clone carrying this T cell receptor (beta chain) was observed at least ten times. Its antigen is not known. This record belongs to a study of spatial heterogeneity in lung cancer. About the research overall: Each time, sequencing found more beta-chain sequences than alpha-chain sequences. Study results and caveats: Ubiquitous, expanded tumor-derived TCRs were more frequently observed in blood at resection than at follow-up.

Time point denoted: blood at routine non-recurrence follow-up after resection. Germline lookup yields CDR1 DFQATT and CDR2 SNEGSKA (reference sequence). V lost 5 bases, J lost 4 bases, and 7 bases stayed unmatched. The CDR3 sequence is 14 residues long. Each TCR cDNA molecule carried a unique molecular identifier. One entry per CDR3 protein, called by TCRdb with MiXCR from the 5' RACE reads. The data show 15,000 to 20,000 distinct CDR3 sequences, 9% to 10% seen once. Here the sequenced sample was PBMCs, taken at follow-up. This clonotype was obtained from a male donor with early-stage non-small cell lung cancer. This sequence joins TRBV20-1 and TRBJ2-2; 7 positions agree with TRBD1. The CDR3 loop is CSAQDRQTTGELFF. The CDR3 bases are TGCAGTGCTCAGGACAGGCAGACCACCGGGGAGCTGTTTTTT.